This TCR beta chain was observed in a study of blood T cell repertoires in COVID-19. For the study at large: Researchers got acute and convalescent COVID-19 samples from the United States, Italy and Spain. In each case, the material was cDNA or gDNA derived from T cells, B-cell-depleted T cells, or PBMCs.

Assay: immunoSEQ multiplex PCR; the TCRdb copy retains only in-frame clones and omits some. Among about 140,000 clones listed, about 83% were seen once. This clone was seen a handful of times. Sequences were obtained from peripheral blood. The sequence was collected from a woman aged 40 to 50 with acute or convalescent COVID-19.

CDR3: CASRMGDRGDTEAFF. The CDR3 DNA is TGTGCCAGCCGCATGGGGGACAGGGGGGACACTGAAGCTTTCTTT. The chain links TRBV2 to TRBJ1-1, with 11 bases that match TRBD1. The J segment lost 3 bases and the V segment lost 8 bases, leaving 8 bases of the junction unmatched. The germline V gene has CDR1 SNHLY and CDR2 FYNNEI. The CDR3 runs 15 residues.